The 18 T cell receptor beta chains below come from one sample, sequenced in a study of blood T cell repertoires in COVID-19. Profiled with immunoSEQ multiplex PCR; TCRdb holds only in-frame clones, not every one. Of roughly 52,000 clones in the sample, about 82% were seen once. Material for sequencing was peripheral blood. The receptors here all came from a human donor in a cohort sampled during active COVID-19.

The J gene is TRBJ1-1, the V gene TRBV12-5; tentative D call: TRBD1 (6 bases). The CDR3 is 13 residues long. V shed 6 bases and J shed 0 bases, with 8 bases lying between them. CDR1 LGHNT and CDR2 FRNRAP come from the germline V gene. Here the CDR3 reads CASGTGMNTEAFF. CDR3 nucleotides: TGTGCTAGTGGCACAGGGATGAACACTGAAGCTTTCTTT. The whole variable domain, remainder taken from reference TRBV12-5 and TRBJ1-1, is DARVTQTPRHKVTEMGQEVTMRCQPILGHNTVFWYRQTMMQGLELLAYFRNRAPLDDSGMPKDRFSAEMPDATLATLKIQPSEPRDSAVYFCASGTGMNTEAFFGQGTRLTVV.

The chain employs TRBV19 and TRBJ2-3; 9 positions match TRBD2. The trim removed 4 bases at V and 5 bases at J, leaving 16 bases unmatched. Germline CDR1 reads LNHDA; CDR2 reads SQIVND (reference sequence). The length of the CDR3 is 18 residues. The CDR3 sequence: CASSRGPLLAGRRDTQYF. In DNA form, the CDR3 reads TGTGCCAGTAGTAGGGGGCCCTTACTAGCGGGCCGACGAGATACGCAGTATTTT.

The V and J genes are TRBV28 and TRBJ2-7, with 12 bases fitting TRBD2. V was clipped by 7 bases and J by 4 bases; unmatched bases: 26. CDR3 size: 21 residues. Germline values: CDR1 MDHEN, CDR2 SYDVKM. The CDR3 region has the DNA TGTGCCAGCACCACCAAAGTCCTAGCGGGAGGGCCGTTTGGGTCATCGTACGAGCAGTACTTC. It encodes CASTTKVLAGGPFGSSYEQYF.

This clone showed up just once. This chain joins TRBV6-5 and TRBJ2-7, with D tentatively TRBD2 (5 bases). The CDR3 loop spans 15 amino acids. Germline CDR1 and CDR2: MNHEY and SVGAGI. The V gene lost 2 bases and the J gene lost 5 bases, with 16 bases spanning the gap. Here the CDR3 DNA reads TGTGCCAGCAGTTACGAGAGAGGGAACGTAGACGAGCAGTACTTC. Its protein product is CASSYERGNVDEQYF.

CDR3: CASSADGGSGYTF. The CDR3 DNA reads TGCGCCAGCAGCGCGGACGGAGGGAGTGGCTACACCTTC. The chain carries TRBV5-1 and TRBJ1-2; D is unclear. This CDR3 spans 13 amino acids. Germline V lookup: CDR1 SGHRS, CDR2 YFSETQ. V shed 4 bases and J shed 7 bases, with 14 bases lying between them.

The CDR3 loop is CSVEGNSGGEQYF. CDR3 coding DNA: TGCAGCGTTGAAGGAAATAGCGGGGGAGAGCAGTACTTC. V usage is TRBV29-1 and J usage is TRBJ2-7; 9 bases line up with TRBD2. CDR3 size: 13 residues. From germline, CDR1 is SQVTM and CDR2 ANQGSEA. V dropped 1 base and J dropped 7; count of bases not matched to a gene: 5.

The CDR3: CASRNEGSPLHF. The CDR3 DNA is TGTGCCAGCAGAAACGAGGGTTCACCCCTCCACTTT. The gene calls are TRBV6-6 and TRBJ1-6; unclear D gene. Germline assignment: CDR1 MNHNY and CDR2 SVGAGI (reference sequence). Trimming removed 6 bases from V and 9 bases from J, with 9 bases in between. The CDR3 is 12 amino acids.

The V gene is TRBV5-7, the J gene TRBJ1-1; 7 nucleotides align to TRBD1. TRBV5-7 is labeled an ORF, and its function is uncertain. Trimming cost V 9 bases and J 4 bases; bases outside gene matches: 6. This CDR3 is built from 12 residues. CDR3 region: CATKYRGTEAFF. Here the CDR3 DNA reads TGTGCCACCAAATACAGGGGCACTGAAGCTTTCTTT.

V and J are TRBV4-2 and TRBJ1-5; D is unclear. Trimming removed 0 bases from V and 7 bases from J, with 10 bases in between. Germline V gene sequence: CDR1 LGHNA, CDR2 YNFKEQ. The CDR3 contains 14 residues. The CDR3 DNA sequence: TGTGCCAGCAGCCAAGATAGTCCATCCCAGCCCCAGCATTTT. This encodes CASSQDSPSQPQHF.

The chain has TRBV6-4 and TRBJ2-3, with D unclear. V dropped 0 bases and J dropped 0 bases, with 7 bases sitting between them. This CDR3 spans 15 amino acids. CDR1 is MRHNA, CDR2 SNTAGT, per germline. The DNA of the CDR3 is TGTGCCAGCAGTGACTCCACAGTTAGCACAGATACGCAGTATTTT. It is translated as CASSDSTVSTDTQYF.

V and J are TRBV4-2 and TRBJ2-1, with 12 positions matching TRBD2. V was pared by 0 bases and J by 4 bases, with 7 bases of the junction left unmatched. CDR3 length: 18 residues. The germline V gene encodes CDR1 LGHNA and CDR2 YNFKEQ. The CDR3 bases are TGTGCCAGCAGCCAAGATCAGGTTGGGACTAGCGGGTACAATGAGCAGTTCTTC. It codes for CASSQDQVGTSGYNEQFF.

V and J are TRBV6-4 and TRBJ1-1; 8 bases match TRBD1. V was pared by 4 bases and J by 0 bases, with 4 bases of the junction left unmatched. The CDR3 length is 15 residues. Germline CDR1 reads MRHNA; CDR2 reads SNTAGT. CDR3 DNA sequence: TGTGCCAGCAGTGTCTCGACAGGGGTGAACACTGAAGCTTTCTTT. It yields the protein CASSVSTGVNTEAFF.

The chain recombines TRBV6-2 or TRBV6-3 with TRBJ1-4; D not certain. CDR1 MNHEY and CDR2 SVGEGT come from the germline V gene. The CDR3 totals 17 residues. Between the trimmed V and J ends, which lost 1 base and 4 bases, there was a span of 16 bases. The CDR3 spells CASSYWADEVNNEKLFF. As DNA, the CDR3 is TGTGCCAGCAGTTACTGGGCAGACGAAGTTAATAATGAAAAACTGTTTTTT.

CDR3 loop: CASSRLAGGHYNEQFF. DNA of the CDR3: TGTGCCAGCAGCCGACTAGCGGGAGGTCACTACAATGAGCAGTTCTTC. The chain combines TRBV11-2 with TRBJ2-1; TRBD2 matches at 13 bases. This CDR3 is 16 amino acids long. V lost 5 bases, J lost 3 bases, and 4 bases stayed unmatched. Germline values: CDR1 SGHAT, CDR2 FQNNGV.

The chain carries TRBV18 and TRBJ2-1, with 11 nucleotides matching TRBD2. V lost 4 bases, J lost 8 bases, and 13 bases stayed unmatched. Germline V gene lookup returns CDR1 KGHSH and CDR2 LQKENI. The CDR3 is 17 amino acids. The CDR3: CASSLYFSGRAQDEQFF. In DNA, the CDR3 is TGTGCCAGCTCACTATACTTTAGCGGGAGGGCCCAGGATGAGCAGTTCTTC.

The chain is built from TRBV7-2 and TRBJ2-2; a possible D gene is TRBD2 (5 bases). CDR3 length: 14 amino acids. Trimming removed 1 base from V and 4 bases from J, with 7 bases in between. Germline assignment: CDR1 SGHTA and CDR2 FQGNSA. This CDR3 is CASSLGTSTGELFF. Written as DNA, the CDR3 is TGTGCCAGCAGCTTAGGGACTTCCACCGGGGAGCTGTTTTTT.

The chain links TRBV14 to TRBJ2-1, with 7 bases fitting TRBD2. The CDR3 consists of 18 residues. The V segment lost 6 bases and the J segment 1 base; nucleotides outside the gene matches: 15. Germline V gene data show CDR1 as SGHDN and CDR2 as FVKESK. In nucleotides, the CDR3 is TGTGCCAGCAGTCGCAAGACCGGGACTACCCTGTCCTACAATGAGCAGTTCTTC. Amino acid sequence: CASSRKTGTTLSYNEQFF. The full variable domain, completed using reference TRBV14 and TRBJ2-1, is EAGVTQFPSHSVIEKGQTVTLRCDPISGHDNLYWYRRVMGKEIKFLLHFVKESKQDESGMPNNRFLAERTGGTYSTLKVQPAELEDSGVYFCASSRKTGTTLSYNEQFFGPGTRLTVL.

V usage is TRBV4-1 and J usage is TRBJ2-2, with D maybe TRBD2 (6 bases). V was trimmed by 3 bases and J by 6 bases, leaving 14 bases between them. Germline CDR1 MGHRA, CDR2 YSYEKL. The CDR3 consists of 15 residues. The CDR3 bases are TGCGCCAGCAGCCATGGGGAGCGACTAGCCGGGGAGCTGTTTTTT. It codes for CASSHGERLAGELFF.